This TCR beta chain was found in a study of blood T cell repertoires in COVID-19. Whole-study context: Collection of acute and convalescent COVID-19 samples took place in the United States, Italy and Spain. T cells, B-cell-depleted T cells, or PBMCs supplied cDNA or gDNA.

Seattle-derived patients entered the study during active infection and were followed longitudinally. Germline CDR1 SGHVS, CDR2 FNYEAQ. The CDR3 is made up of 17 amino acids. Trimming cost V 5 bases and J 1 base, with 18 bases left between them. This clone turned up a few times. Produced via immunoSEQ multiplex PCR; TCRdb's table is partial and in-frame only. The data show around 190,000 clones, roughly 77% seen once. Source material: peripheral blood. This TCR came from a woman aged 40 to 55 with COVID-19, enrolled during active disease. The chain carries TRBV7-6 and TRBJ2-1; D call uncertain. The CDR3 reads CASSDRVREVSYNEQFF. In DNA form, the CDR3 reads TGTGCCAGCAGCGACCGGGTTCGTGAGGTTTCCTACAATGAGCAGTTCTTC.